This record looks at one T cell receptor beta chain sequence and its context. These data originate in a study of blood T cell repertoires in COVID-19. Germline CDR1 and CDR2: SGHRS and YFSETQ. The CDR3 is 15 residues long. Trimming removed 4 bases from V and 4 bases from J; junction bases left unmatched: 10. Source study methods: Reference gene primer amplification in the assay estimated nucleated cell counts. TCRdb keeps only in-frame clones here, not all; method: immunoSEQ multiplex PCR. V and J calls and clone size come straight from that table; D and trimming were deduced from the DNA. Of some 250,000 clones in the sample, roughly 79% were seen once. Followed over time, Seattle patients had been enrolled while infection was active.

The receptor's source is a woman older than 75 with COVID-19, enrolled during active disease. Sequencing was carried out using peripheral blood. The V and J genes are TRBV5-1 and TRBJ2-7, with 8 bases fitting TRBD2. CDR3 loop: CASSPQSGSYYEQYF. CDR3 sequence (DNA): TGCGCCAGCAGCCCTCAGAGCGGGAGTTATTACGAGCAGTACTTC.